These 32 T cell receptor beta chains came from one sample sequenced in a study of blood T cells in healthy people across ages. The authors ran a second PCR of about 6 to 11 cycles using a sample-barcoded 5' primer and a J-beta primer mix. From the 5' RACE reads, TCRdb called clonotypes with MiXCR, one entry per CDR3 protein. This table holds roughly 1.9 million distinct CDR3 sequences, about two fifths found once. The sequenced sample consisted of blood. The receptors come from a human donor in good health.

In DNA form, the CDR3 reads TGTGCCAGCGAACATCCAAGGACAGGGCCTTATGGCTACACCTTC. Its translation is CASEHPRTGPYGYTF. The chain employs TRBV6-2 or TRBV6-3 and TRBJ1-2; 8 nucleotides match TRBD1. Trimming removed 8 bases from V and 5 bases from J; junction bases left unmatched: 13. Germline loops: CDR1 MNHEY, CDR2 SVGEGT. The CDR3 extends over 15 amino acids.

This rearrangement joins TRBV6-6 to TRBJ1-2; 12 nucleotides line up with TRBD1. Germline V gene data show CDR1 as MNHNY and CDR2 as SVGAGI (reference sequence). V dropped 4 bases and J dropped 6; count of bases not matched to a gene: 6. CDR3 length equals 15 residues. The CDR3, as DNA: TGTGCCAGCAGTTTCCCGGGACAGGGGGCGAATGGCTACACCTTC. Residues: CASSFPGQGANGYTF.

This clonotype was picked up a small number of times. The chain employs TRBV27 and TRBJ2-7; no clear D gene. The CDR3 contains 13 residues. Germline V lookup: CDR1 MNHEY, CDR2 SMNVEV (reference sequence). V shed 5 bases and J shed 5 bases, with 13 bases lying between them. In DNA form, the CDR3 reads TGTGCCAGCAGTATGAGTAGGGCCCACGAGCAGTACTTC. Protein: CASSMSRAHEQYF.

This clonotype was observed a handful of times. J is TRBJ2-3 and V is TRBV12-3 or TRBV12-4, with 7 bases fitting TRBD1. The CDR3 has 15 amino acids. With V trimmed by 4 bases and J by 1 base, 5 bases remained unmatched. The CDR3 protein is CASSYNRGGTDTQYF. In DNA, the CDR3 is TGTGCCAGCAGTTATAACAGGGGTGGCACAGATACGCAGTATTTT.

The genes are TRBV7-2 and TRBJ2-5; 7 bases match TRBD1. The germline V gene encodes CDR1 SGHTA and CDR2 FQGNSA. Trimming cost V 8 bases and J 4 bases; bases outside gene matches: 10. The CDR3 runs to 14 residues. CDR3 sequence: CASRMTGQSETQYF. In DNA form, the CDR3 reads TGTGCCAGCCGTATGACAGGGCAGTCAGAGACCCAGTACTTC.

The chain joins TRBV4-3 to TRBJ1-5; 10 bases map to TRBD1. Trimming at V came to 0 bases and at J to 9 bases, leaving 14 bases not matched to a gene. This CDR3 has 18 residues. Germline V gene sequence: CDR1 LGHNA, CDR2 YSLEER. For the CDR3, the DNA is TGCGCCAGCAGCCAAGACGAATTCGGGACAGGGGTATTTGGGCCCCAGCATTTT. It codes for CASSQDEFGTGVFGPQHF.

V gene TRBV6-5 combines with J gene TRBJ1-1; unclear D gene. The germline gives CDR1 MNHEY, CDR2 SVGAGI. This CDR3 has 13 residues. The V and J ends lost 6 bases and 1 base respectively, with 9 bases between them. This CDR3 is CASRRVGNTEAFF. DNA for the CDR3: TGTGCCAGCAGAAGGGTGGGGAACACTGAAGCTTTCTTT.

Only a few counts were recorded for this clonotype. The chain carries TRBV4-3 and TRBJ2-1; TRBD1 or TRBD2 may be the D gene (6 bases each). Per germline, CDR1 LGHNA and CDR2 YSLEER. V was pared by 0 bases and J by 2 bases, with 14 bases between. This CDR3 contains 17 residues. The CDR3 bases are TGCGCCAGCAGCCAAGAACCGGGGGCGAACCCCTACAATGAGCAGTTCTTC. Protein product: CASSQEPGANPYNEQFF.

A word on this clonotype: A much larger clone lies a single base off, so this may be a read error. J is TRBJ2-1 and V is TRBV6-6, with D possibly matching TRBD1 (6 bases). The V end lost 6 bases, the J end lost 7 bases, and 10 bases lay between the germline ends. The germline CDR1 and CDR2 sequences are MNHNY and SVGAGI (reference sequence). CDR3 length equals 12 residues. CDR3 sequence: CASRYQGNEQFF. The CDR3, as DNA: TGTGCCAGCAGATACCAGGGGAATGAGCAGTTCTTC.

The rearrangement uses TRBV24-1 and TRBJ2-2; 8 bases agree with TRBD1. V shed 5 bases, J shed 2 bases, and the junction held 6 bases outside the gene matches. This CDR3 spans 16 amino acids. Germline V gene data show CDR1 as KGHDR and CDR2 as SFDVKD. CDR3 bases: TGTGCCACCAGTGGACGGACAGGGAGAAACACCGGGGAGCTGTTTTTT. Translating gives CATSGRTGRNTGELFF.

This clonotype was counted a few times. The chain employs TRBV20-1 and TRBJ2-1; D remains unclear. V was clipped by 2 bases and J by 6 bases, with 11 bases between them. The CDR3 length is 13 residues. CDR1 DFQATT and CDR2 SNEGSKA come from the germline V gene (reference sequence). CDR3 residues: CSARPGPINEQFF. For the CDR3, the DNA is TGCAGTGCTAGACCCGGCCCTATCAATGAGCAGTTCTTC.

The chain links TRBV30 to TRBJ2-3; D might be TRBD2 (7 bases). This CDR3 contains 14 residues. Trimming stripped 4 bases from V and 4 bases from J, with 15 bases between. Germline V gene lookup returns CDR1 GTSNPN and CDR2 SVGIG (reference sequence). The CDR3 sequence: CAWTRGTNADTQYF. The CDR3, as DNA: TGTGCCTGGACTAGGGGGACTAACGCAGATACGCAGTATTTT.

CDR3 amino acids: CASSLQGHLSYEQYF. CDR3 sequence (DNA): TGTGCCAGCAGCCTACAGGGTCATCTCTCCTACGAGCAGTACTTC. This chain links TRBV6-2 or TRBV6-3 with TRBJ2-7; D possibly corresponds to TRBD1 (6 bases). The V gene lost 6 bases and the J gene lost 0 bases, with 15 bases spanning the gap. The CDR3 is 15 amino acids. The germline V gene encodes CDR1 MNHEY and CDR2 SVGEGT.

The rearrangement links TRBV28 to TRBJ2-3; 9 nucleotides align to TRBD2. Unmatched junction bases numbered 6, after V lost 6 bases and J lost 2 bases. This CDR3 has 15 residues. CDR1 is MDHEN, CDR2 SYDVKM, per germline. The chain's CDR3 is CASSSSGEYTDTQYF. CDR3 DNA: TGTGCCAGCAGCTCTAGCGGGGAGTACACAGATACGCAGTATTTT.

V is TRBV9 and J is TRBJ2-7; 9 bases agree with TRBD1. CDR1 and CDR2 from the germline V gene are SGDLS and YYNGEE. Germline trimming cut 3 bases from V and 3 bases from J; bases unmatched to any gene: 7. The CDR3 spans 15 residues. The CDR3 coding sequence is TGTGCCAGCAGCGACGGGACAGGGTATAGCTACGAGCAGTACTTC. This sequence encodes CASSDGTGYSYEQYF.

This clonotype was detected only a few times. V usage is TRBV12-3 or TRBV12-4 and J usage is TRBJ2-7; D not certain. This CDR3 is 12 amino acids long. The V and J ends lost 3 bases and 7 bases respectively, with 10 bases between them. For the CDR3, the DNA is TGTGCCAGCAGTTTTTTTCTCCGTGAGCAGTACTTC. Its translation is CASSFFLREQYF.

The table lists this clonotype with a few counts. The rearrangement joins TRBV7-2 to TRBJ2-5; possible D gene TRBD1, 5 bases. Per germline, CDR1 SGHTA and CDR2 FQGNSA. The V gene lost 4 bases and the J gene lost 5 bases, with 17 bases spanning the gap. CDR3 length equals 15 residues. The CDR3 DNA is TGTGCCAGCAGCTCGCGGACACTGGTGGGGGAGACCCAGTACTTC. The encoded protein is CASSSRTLVGETQYF.

This clonotype was picked up a small number of times. V usage is TRBV20-1 and J usage is TRBJ2-1; TRBD2 matches at 11 bases. This CDR3 comprises 17 residues. Germline lookup yields CDR1 DFQATT and CDR2 SNEGSKA (reference sequence). Trimming cost V 4 bases and J 0 bases; bases outside gene matches: 8. The CDR3: CSAKNLAGGRSYNEQFF. The DNA for the CDR3 is TGCAGTGCTAAAAACCTAGCGGGGGGACGCTCCTACAATGAGCAGTTCTTC.

The chain has TRBV6-1 and TRBJ2-1, with D tentatively TRBD1 or TRBD2 (7 bases each). This CDR3 comprises 15 residues. Trimming stripped 3 bases from V and 4 bases from J, with 13 bases between. CDR1 and CDR2 (germline): MNHNS, SASEGT. CDR3 loop: CASSEGGGEYNEQFF. In DNA, the CDR3 is TGTGCCAGCAGTGAGGGAGGGGGCGAATACAATGAGCAGTTCTTC.

The chain recombines TRBV4-1 with TRBJ1-1, with unresolved D. The CDR3 extends over 14 amino acids. The germline gives CDR1 MGHRA, CDR2 YSYEKL. Trimming stripped 1 base from V and 5 bases from J, with 11 bases between. The CDR3 region is CASSQGGRGTEAFF. The CDR3 DNA is TGCGCCAGCAGCCAAGGTGGTCGGGGAACTGAAGCTTTCTTT.

The rearrangement joins TRBV12-3 or TRBV12-4 to TRBJ2-1; D is undetermined. This CDR3 is built from 12 residues. V was shortened by 5 bases and J by 8 bases, with 10 bases between the two germline ends. The CDR3 DNA follows: TGTGCCAGCAGTGCCAAGGGCGATGAGCAGTTCTTC. Its translation is CASSAKGDEQFF.

In its sample, this clonotype was seen a few times. V usage is TRBV11-3 and J usage is TRBJ2-1; possibly TRBD2 for D (7 bases). Trimming removed 4 bases from V and 7 bases from J, with 20 bases in between. Germline CDR1 is SGHNT and CDR2 is YENEEA. The CDR3 consists of 16 residues. The CDR3 region is CASSSAAGADSNEQFF. CDR3 in DNA: TGTGCCAGCAGCTCTGCGGCGGGGGCCGATTCGAATGAGCAGTTCTTC.

This clonotype was detected only once. CDR3 nucleotides: TGTGCCAGCAGTGCAGGACAGGGGTCTCGGGAGCAGTTCTTC. This codes for CASSAGQGSREQFF. This chain connects TRBV12-3 or TRBV12-4 to TRBJ2-1; 9 bases match TRBD1. CDR3 length equals 14 residues. J was trimmed by 10 bases and V by 5 bases; bases with no gene match: 9.

This clonotype appeared a few times. This could be a read error, since a much larger clone is one nucleotide away. The chain recombines TRBV3-1 with TRBJ1-5, with 9 bases matching TRBD1. CDR3 size: 15 residues. CDR1 LGHDT and CDR2 YNNKEL come from the germline V gene (reference sequence). J was trimmed by 6 bases and V by 4 bases; bases with no gene match: 7. The CDR3 loop is CASSREGTGSQPQHF. CDR3 DNA sequence: TGTGCCAGCAGCCGGGAGGGGACAGGGAGTCAGCCCCAGCATTTT.

The chain links TRBV4-2 to TRBJ1-1; TRBD1 matches at 9 bases. This CDR3 region has 16 residues. V trimming: 0 bases; J trimming: 1 base; junction bases outside the gene matches: 3. Per germline, CDR1 LGHNA and CDR2 YNFKEQ. CDR3 residues: CASSQEQGQGNTEAFF. CDR3 sequence (DNA): TGTGCCAGCAGCCAAGAACAGGGACAGGGGAACACTGAAGCTTTCTTT.

This chain links TRBV29-1 with TRBJ2-1, with TRBD1 matching over 9 bases. V trimming: 7 bases; J trimming: 7 bases; junction bases outside the gene matches: 8. The CDR3 covers 13 residues. Germline CDR1 reads SQVTM; CDR2 reads ANQGSEA. The CDR3 DNA is TGCAGCGGGGGACAGGGATTGATAAATGAGCAGTTCTTC. It is translated as CSGGQGLINEQFF.

The chain carries TRBV10-3 and TRBJ2-2; D uncertain. Germline V CDR1 and CDR2: ENHRY, SYGVKD. The CDR3 covers 18 residues. The germline V and J ends were trimmed by 3 bases and 6 bases, with 23 bases remaining between them. This CDR3 reads CAISEGRADGIRAGELFF. The CDR3 DNA reads as TGTGCCATCAGTGAAGGCCGGGCCGATGGAATTCGCGCCGGGGAGCTGTTTTTT.

In this sample, this clonotype turned up a few times. The chain is built from TRBV12-3 or TRBV12-4 and TRBJ1-6; the D is unclear. The CDR3 is 15 residues long. The germline V and J ends were trimmed by 2 bases and 5 bases, with 10 bases remaining between them. CDR3 region: CASSLLRSDNSPLHF. CDR3 nucleotides: TGTGCCAGCAGTTTACTCAGGTCTGATAATTCACCCCTCCACTTT.

In DNA, the CDR3 is TGTGCCAGCAGCTTAGAGCCGGGGGGACCCACCTCCTACGAGCAGTACTTC. Its translation: CASSLEPGGPTSYEQYF. The chain is built from TRBV7-9 and TRBJ2-7, with TRBD2 matching 7 bases. Trimming at V came to 1 base and at J to 0 bases, leaving 9 bases not matched to a gene. The length of the CDR3 is 17 residues. In germline, CDR1 is SEHNR, CDR2 FQNEAQ (reference sequence).

The rearrangement links TRBV2 to TRBJ2-3; D gene uncertain. The CDR3 contains 14 residues. V was trimmed by 7 bases and J by 0 bases, leaving 11 bases between them. Germline assignment: CDR1 SNHLY and CDR2 FYNNEI. The DNA of the CDR3 is TGTGCCAGCAAGCTGGCAGAAAGCACAGATACGCAGTATTTT. Its translation is CASKLAESTDTQYF.

The gene calls are TRBV28 and TRBJ1-5; 8 bases align to TRBD1. V was clipped by 7 bases and J by 7 bases; unmatched bases: 6. The germline V gene encodes CDR1 MDHEN and CDR2 SYDVKM. The CDR3 runs to 13 residues. Here the CDR3 reads CASTRQGLQPQHF. The CDR3 coding sequence is TGTGCCAGCACCCGACAGGGGTTGCAGCCCCAGCATTTT.

V usage is TRBV7-8 and J usage is TRBJ2-3; tentatively, D is TRBD2 (7 bases). The CDR3 runs to 16 residues. V was cut by 6 bases and J by 1 base, with 17 bases left in between. Germline V gene sequence: CDR1 SGHVS, CDR2 FQNEAQ. The CDR3 DNA reads as TGTGCCAGCAGTTTCCGTCGGGGGGCCCGCACAGATACGCAGTATTTT. This encodes CASSFRRGARTDTQYF.